This TCR beta chain was identified in a study of blood T cell repertoires in COVID-19. On the study more broadly: Researchers got acute and convalescent COVID-19 samples from the United States, Italy and Spain.

V lost 5 bases and J lost 4, with 21 bases in between. The germline V gene has CDR1 MDHEN and CDR2 SYDVKM. The CDR3 runs 17 residues. How the authors handled the data: Amplification of reference gene primers was used by the study to estimate nucleated cell counts. Clones were sequenced by immunoSEQ multiplex PCR, and TCRdb holds only the in-frame ones, with some missing. V, J and clone size were drawn from that table, and D and trimming were deduced from the DNA. The sample lists over 80,000 clones; about 80% were seen once. The sequence was collected from a woman between 70 and 85 years old with acute or convalescent COVID-19. The sequenced sample consisted of peripheral blood. The gene calls are TRBV28 and TRBJ1-3; TRBD1 is a possible D gene (5 bases). CDR3 coding DNA: TGTGCCAGCAGTCCCCGCTCATCAGGGTTCGTAGGAAACACCATATATTTT. Translating gives CASSPRSSGFVGNTIYF.